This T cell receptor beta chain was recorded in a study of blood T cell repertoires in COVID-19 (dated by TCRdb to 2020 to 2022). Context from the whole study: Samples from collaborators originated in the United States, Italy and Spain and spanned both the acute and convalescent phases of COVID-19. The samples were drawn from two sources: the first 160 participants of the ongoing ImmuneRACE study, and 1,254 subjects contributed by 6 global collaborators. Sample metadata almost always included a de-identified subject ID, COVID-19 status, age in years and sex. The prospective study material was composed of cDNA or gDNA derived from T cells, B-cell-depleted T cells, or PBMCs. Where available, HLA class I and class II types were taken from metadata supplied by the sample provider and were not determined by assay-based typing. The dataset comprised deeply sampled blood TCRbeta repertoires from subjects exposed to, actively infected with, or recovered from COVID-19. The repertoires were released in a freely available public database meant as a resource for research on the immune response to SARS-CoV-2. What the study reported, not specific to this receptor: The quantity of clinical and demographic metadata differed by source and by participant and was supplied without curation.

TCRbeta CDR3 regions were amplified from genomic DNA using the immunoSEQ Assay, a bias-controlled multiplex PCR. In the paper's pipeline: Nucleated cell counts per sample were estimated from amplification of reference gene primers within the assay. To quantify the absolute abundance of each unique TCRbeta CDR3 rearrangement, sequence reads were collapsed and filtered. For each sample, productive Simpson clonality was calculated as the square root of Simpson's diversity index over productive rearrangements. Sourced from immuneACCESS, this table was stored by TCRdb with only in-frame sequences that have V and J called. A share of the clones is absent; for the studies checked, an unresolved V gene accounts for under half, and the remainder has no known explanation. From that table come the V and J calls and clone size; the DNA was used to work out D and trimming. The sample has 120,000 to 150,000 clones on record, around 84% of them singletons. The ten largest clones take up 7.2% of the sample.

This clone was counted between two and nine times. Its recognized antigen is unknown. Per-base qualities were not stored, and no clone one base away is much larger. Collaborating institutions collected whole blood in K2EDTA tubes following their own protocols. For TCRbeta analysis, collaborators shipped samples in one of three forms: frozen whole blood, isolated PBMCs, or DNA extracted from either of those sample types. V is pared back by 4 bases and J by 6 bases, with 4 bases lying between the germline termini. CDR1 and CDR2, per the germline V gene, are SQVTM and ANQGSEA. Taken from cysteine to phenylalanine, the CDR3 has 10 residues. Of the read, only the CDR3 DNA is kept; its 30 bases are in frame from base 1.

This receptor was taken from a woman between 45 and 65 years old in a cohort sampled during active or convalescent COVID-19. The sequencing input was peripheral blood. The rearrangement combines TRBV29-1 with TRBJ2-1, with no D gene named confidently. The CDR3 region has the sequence CSVVRNEQFF. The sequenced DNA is TGCAGCGTTGTGCGCAATGAGCAGTTCTTC.